This TCR beta chain was captured by sequencing in a study of CD8+CD57+ T cells in acquired aplastic anemia. The germline V gene encodes CDR1 LNHDA and CDR2 SQIVND (reference sequence). The CDR3 extends over 14 amino acids. V was clipped by 3 bases and J by 4 bases; unmatched bases: 6. Flow cytometry had shown expanded CD8+CD57+ cells in the patients chosen for sequencing. Researchers used genomic DNA as the template to profile TCR beta VDJ and CDR3. TCRdb processed the reads anew with MiXCR; each CDR3 protein has one entry. The repertoire has 200,000 to 250,000 distinct CDR3 sequences, 60% to 80% of them found once; the top ten carry about three fifths.

The sequencing sample was made of sorted CD4+, CD8+, or CD8+CD57+ T cells (not recorded which) from PBMCs. The origin of this receptor is a human donor with aplastic anemia. The chain recombines TRBV19 with TRBJ2-7; 7 bases are shared with TRBD1. The CDR3 protein is CASSITDRRYEQYF. CDR3 nucleotides: TGTGCCAGTAGTATCACGGACAGGCGATACGAGCAGTACTTC.